The clone carrying this TCR beta chain has more than one count but fewer than ten. Diagnosis rested on symptoms, serum thyroxine and TRAb, thyroid ultrasound, and orbital computed tomography. It was 8 to 10 ml of fresh peripheral blood that supplied the PBMCs. TCR beta CDR3 region amplification was performed from RNA transcripts. Carried out on the TCR CDR3, a first-round RT-PCR used the HTBI primer set. TCRdb re-analysed the multiplex PCR reads in MiXCR, keeping a single row per CDR3 protein. The sample gives 700,000 or so distinct CDR3 sequences, roughly 15% of which show up once; about 12% is in the top ten. These data originate in a study of T cells in Graves' hyperthyroidism and ophthalmopathy. On the study more broadly: The initial diagnosis was the point when peripheral blood was collected, ahead of any treatment.

The CDR3 loop spans 15 amino acids. Germline V gives CDR1 WSHSY, CDR2 SAAADI. V lost 8 bases, J lost 1 base, and 16 bases lay in between. The rearrangement links TRBV10-2 to TRBJ2-3; weak D call: TRBD2 (7 bases). The receptor comes from a woman aged 50 to 65 with Graves' ophthalmopathy. Material for sequencing was blood. The CDR3 reads CASGGLRGGTDTQYF. For the CDR3, the DNA is TGCGCCAGCGGGGGGCTCCGGGGGGGCACAGATACGCAGTATTTT.